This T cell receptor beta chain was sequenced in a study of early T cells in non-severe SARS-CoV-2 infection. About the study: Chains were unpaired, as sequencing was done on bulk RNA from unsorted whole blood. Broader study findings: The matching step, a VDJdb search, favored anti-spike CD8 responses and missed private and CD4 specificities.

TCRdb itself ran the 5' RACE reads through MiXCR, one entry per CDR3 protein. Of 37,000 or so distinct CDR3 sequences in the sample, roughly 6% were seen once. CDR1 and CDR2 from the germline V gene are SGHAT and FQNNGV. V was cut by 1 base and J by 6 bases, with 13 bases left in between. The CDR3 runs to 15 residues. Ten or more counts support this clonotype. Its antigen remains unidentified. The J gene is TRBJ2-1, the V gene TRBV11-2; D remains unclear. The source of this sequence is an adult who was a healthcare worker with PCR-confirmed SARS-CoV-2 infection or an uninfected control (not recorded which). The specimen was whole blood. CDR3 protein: CASSLGRLDINEQFF. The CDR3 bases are TGTGCCAGCAGCTTAGGGCGGCTCGACATCAATGAGCAGTTCTTC.